Sequencing of this T cell receptor (beta chain) was carried out in a study of blood T cell repertoires in COVID-19. Assay used: immunoSEQ multiplex PCR; TCRdb lists only in-frame clones, some missing. The table includes over 100,000 clones, over 80% detected once. This clone was counted once. This CDR3 region has 15 residues. The germline CDR1 and CDR2 sequences are MGHRA and YSYEKL. The V end lost 3 bases, the J end lost 6 bases, and 14 bases lay between the germline ends. This receptor was obtained from a woman aged 55-70 years with acute or convalescent COVID-19. Sequencing was performed on peripheral blood. J is TRBJ2-2 and V is TRBV4-1; weak D call: TRBD2 (5 bases). The CDR3 loop reads CASSQAGSRAGELFF. CDR3 DNA sequence: TGCGCCAGCAGCCAGGCGGGCTCGAGGGCCGGGGAGCTGTTTTTT.